These 15 T cell receptor beta chains originate from one sample sequenced in a study of long-term antiretroviral therapy in people with HIV. Version v3.0 of the immunoSEQ assay ran at survey level. The data were produced by immunoSEQ multiplex PCR, yet TCRdb's version contains in-frame clones alone and is incomplete. The table has about 11,000 clones, around 83% seen once. Sequenced here: unsorted PBMCs, sampled 1.2 years after starting antiretroviral therapy. These receptors came from a man aged 35 to 55 with HIV.

The V call is TRBV7-9, the J call TRBJ1-3; no definite D call. V lost 3 bases to trimming and J lost 0 bases, with 15 bases between them. CDR3 length equals 17 residues. Germline V lookup: CDR1 SEHNR, CDR2 FQNEAQ (reference sequence). In DNA form, the CDR3 reads TGTGCCAGCAGCTTCTCTGTCAGTCCCAGCTCTGGAAACACCATATATTTT. As protein: CASSFSVSPSSGNTIYF.

The chain uses TRBV9 and TRBJ1-1, with D unresolved. Germline CDR1 and CDR2: SGDLS and YYNGEE. Deletions cut 2 bases from V and 0 bases from J, with 11 bases between. CDR3 size: 15 residues. The CDR3 DNA follows: TGTGCCAGCAGCGTCTTAGCGGGCATGAACACTGAAGCTTTCTTT. Its translation: CASSVLAGMNTEAFF.

V is TRBV30 and J is TRBJ1-3; the D gene is possibly TRBD1 (6 bases). CDR1 GTSNPN and CDR2 SVGIG come from the germline V gene (reference sequence). The CDR3 extends over 15 amino acids. V gave up 4 bases and J gave up 3 bases, with 16 bases separating them. The CDR3 loop is CAWTRSGGFGNTIYF. The CDR3 coding sequence is TGTGCCTGGACCCGTAGCGGGGGCTTTGGAAACACCATATATTTT.

The J gene is TRBJ1-1, the V gene TRBV5-4; 9 bases are a match to TRBD1. Germline lookup yields CDR1 SGHNT and CDR2 YYREEE (reference sequence). After removal of 3 bases from V and 5 bases from J, the junction contained 14 bases not matched to a gene. The CDR3 totals 17 residues. The CDR3 sequence is CASSSSPGTGRETEAFF. As DNA, the CDR3 is TGTGCCAGCAGCTCCAGTCCCGGGACAGGGAGGGAGACTGAAGCTTTCTTT.

The chain combines TRBV6-5 with TRBJ1-6; TRBD1 is a possible D gene (5 bases). V was clipped by 8 bases and J by 4 bases, with 12 bases between them. This CDR3 is built from 14 residues. Germline loops: CDR1 MNHEY, CDR2 SVGAGI. The CDR3 sequence: CASAYPGYNSPLHF. DNA of the CDR3: TGTGCCAGCGCCTACCCAGGGTATAATTCACCCCTCCACTTT.

As to this clone: The sample holds other DNA sequences that translate to the same CDR3. This chain joins TRBV18 and TRBJ2-7, with 7 bases fitting TRBD1. Germline lookup yields CDR1 KGHSH and CDR2 LQKENI. Germline trimming cut 2 bases from V and 3 bases from J; bases unmatched to any gene: 1. CDR3 length equals 13 residues. The CDR3 loop reads CASSPSGGYEQYF. CDR3 sequence (DNA): TGTGCCAGCTCACCATCAGGGGGCTACGAGCAGTACTTC.

The CDR3 region has the DNA TGTGCCAGCAGCTTTGAGGGCACCGGGGAGCTGTTTTTT. Amino acids: CASSFEGTGELFF. This sequence joins TRBV7-7 and TRBJ2-2; possible D gene TRBD2, 5 bases. With 3 bases removed from V and 4 bases from J, the gap between germline ends came to 6 bases. The CDR3 spans 13 residues. In germline, CDR1 is SSHAT, CDR2 FNYEAQ (reference sequence).

In this sample, this clone turned up once. The rearrangement uses TRBV7-2 and TRBJ1-3; no clear D. Germline lookup yields CDR1 SGHTA and CDR2 FQGNSA. CDR3 length equals 16 residues. Deletions cut 1 base from V and 0 bases from J, with 10 bases between. The CDR3 loop reads CASSLGSLVSGNTIYF. The DNA for the CDR3 is TGTGCCAGCAGCTTAGGATCTCTAGTCTCTGGAAACACCATATATTTT. The full variable domain, rest sourced from reference TRBV7-2 and TRBJ1-3, is GAGVSQSPSNKVTEKGKDVELRCDPISGHTALYWYRQSLGQGLEFLIYFQGNSAPDKSGLPSDRFSAERTGGSVSTLTIQRTQQEDSAVYLCASSLGSLVSGNTIYFGEGSWLTVV.

J is TRBJ2-7 and V is TRBV30, with D unclear. Germline CDR1 is GTSNPN and CDR2 is SVGIG (reference sequence). The length of the CDR3 is 12 residues. V was trimmed by 0 bases and J by 3 bases, leaving 6 bases between them. The DNA of the CDR3 is TGTGCCTGGAGTGTATCGGGCTACGAGCAGTACTTC. This gives the protein CAWSVSGYEQYF.

The V and J genes are TRBV29-1 and TRBJ1-2, with TRBD1 as a possible D gene (6 bases). The germline V gene encodes CDR1 SQVTM and CDR2 ANQGSEA. This CDR3 region has 10 residues. V shed 7 bases and J shed 7 bases, with 10 bases lying between them. The CDR3 coding sequence is TGCAGCGCAGGGGATCCTGGCTACACCTTC. Its translation: CSAGDPGYTF.

A single count supports this clone. In DNA form, the CDR3 reads TGTGCCAGTAGTATCATCGGTGAAAAACTGTTTTTT. It yields the protein CASSIIGEKLFF. The J gene is TRBJ1-4, the V gene TRBV19; no clear D. Germline V gene sequence: CDR1 LNHDA, CDR2 SQIVND (reference sequence). Trimming stripped 3 bases from V and 7 bases from J, with 6 bases between. The CDR3 sequence is 12 residues long.

The CDR3 bases are TGTGCCAGCAGTGAAGCTCTGGGGAGGGCTAACTATGGCTACACCTTC. The encoded protein is CASSEALGRANYGYTF. The chain carries TRBV6-1 and TRBJ1-2; D gene uncertain. The CDR3 loop spans 16 amino acids. Trimming cost V 0 bases and J 0 bases, with 11 bases left between them. Per the germline V gene, CDR1 is MNHNS and CDR2 is SASEGT.

The chain employs TRBV6-5 and TRBJ1-5; no reliable D call. This CDR3 region has 13 residues. CDR1 MNHEY and CDR2 SVGAGI come from the germline V gene. V was pared by 0 bases and J by 5 bases, with 5 bases between. This CDR3 is CASSYSVYQPQHF. The CDR3 region has the DNA TGTGCCAGCAGTTACTCAGTGTATCAGCCCCAGCATTTT.

This clone was counted a single time. This rearrangement joins TRBV5-1 to TRBJ2-3, with D perhaps being TRBD1 or TRBD2 (5 bases each). CDR3 length: 14 residues. Deletions cut 0 bases from V and 5 bases from J, with 10 bases between. Germline lookup yields CDR1 SGHRS and CDR2 YFSETQ. The CDR3 nucleotides are TGCGCCAGCAGCTTGGGGGACGGACTAGATACGCAGTATTTT. It encodes CASSLGDGLDTQYF. Full variable domain (outside the CDR3, taken from reference TRBV5-1 and TRBJ2-3): KAGVTQTPRYLIKTRGQQVTLSCSPISGHRSVSWYQQTPGQGLQFLFEYFSETQRNKGNFPGRFSGRQFSNSRSEMNVSTLELGDSALYLCASSLGDGLDTQYFGPGTRLTVL.

This chain uses TRBV4-1 with TRBJ2-3, with 9 positions matching TRBD2. The CDR3 length is 16 residues. Per germline, CDR1 MGHRA and CDR2 YSYEKL. J lost 5 bases, V lost 0 bases, and 6 bases had no gene match. CDR3 in DNA: TGCGCCAGCAGCCAAGATGCGGGGGGGGAGAGAGATACGCAGTATTTT. As protein: CASSQDAGGERDTQYF.